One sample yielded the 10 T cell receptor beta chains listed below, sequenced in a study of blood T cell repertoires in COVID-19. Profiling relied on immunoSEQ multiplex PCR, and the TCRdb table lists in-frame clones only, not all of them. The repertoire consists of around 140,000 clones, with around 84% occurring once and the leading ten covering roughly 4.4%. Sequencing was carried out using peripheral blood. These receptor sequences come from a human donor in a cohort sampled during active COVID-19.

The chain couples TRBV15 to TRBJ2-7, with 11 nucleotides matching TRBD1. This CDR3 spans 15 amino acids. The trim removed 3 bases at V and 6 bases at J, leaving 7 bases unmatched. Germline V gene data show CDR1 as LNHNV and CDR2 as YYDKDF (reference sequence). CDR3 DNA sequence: TGTGCCACCAGCAGGAACGGACAGGGGGCTTCCGAGCAGTACTTC. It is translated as CATSRNGQGASEQYF.

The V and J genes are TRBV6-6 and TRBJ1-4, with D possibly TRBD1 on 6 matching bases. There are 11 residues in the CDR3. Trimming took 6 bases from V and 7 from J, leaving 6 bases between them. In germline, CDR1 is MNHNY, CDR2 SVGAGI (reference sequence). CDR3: CASRTGEKLFF. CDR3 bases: TGTGCCAGCAGGACAGGTGAAAAACTGTTTTTT.

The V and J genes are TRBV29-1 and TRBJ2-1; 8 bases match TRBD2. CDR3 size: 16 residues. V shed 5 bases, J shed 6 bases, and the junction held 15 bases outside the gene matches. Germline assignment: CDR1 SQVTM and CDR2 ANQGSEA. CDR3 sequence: CSVSRGGSGTGNEQFF. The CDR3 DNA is TGCAGCGTTAGTCGAGGTGGTAGCGGGACGGGCAATGAGCAGTTCTTC.

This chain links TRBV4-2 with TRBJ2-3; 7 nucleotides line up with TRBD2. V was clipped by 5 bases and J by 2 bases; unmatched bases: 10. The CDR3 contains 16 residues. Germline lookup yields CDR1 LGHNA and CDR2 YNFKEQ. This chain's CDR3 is CASSSIAGEATDTQYF. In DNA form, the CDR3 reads TGTGCCAGCAGCTCTATAGCGGGCGAGGCCACAGATACGCAGTATTTT.

The CDR3 spells CSASPGSSYNEQFF. CDR3 in DNA: TGCAGTGCTAGTCCCGGGAGCTCCTACAATGAGCAGTTCTTC. This chain connects TRBV20-1 to TRBJ2-1, with D perhaps matching TRBD2 (6 bases). The CDR3 loop spans 14 amino acids. With 3 bases removed from V and 0 bases from J, the gap between germline ends came to 9 bases. The germline gives CDR1 DFQATT, CDR2 SNEGSKA (reference sequence).

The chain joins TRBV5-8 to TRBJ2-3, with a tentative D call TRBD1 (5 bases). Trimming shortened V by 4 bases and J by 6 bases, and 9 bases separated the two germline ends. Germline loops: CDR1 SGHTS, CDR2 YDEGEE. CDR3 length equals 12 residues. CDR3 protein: CASSNQGDTQYF. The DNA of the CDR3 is TGTGCCAGCAGCAACCAGGGCGATACGCAGTATTTT.

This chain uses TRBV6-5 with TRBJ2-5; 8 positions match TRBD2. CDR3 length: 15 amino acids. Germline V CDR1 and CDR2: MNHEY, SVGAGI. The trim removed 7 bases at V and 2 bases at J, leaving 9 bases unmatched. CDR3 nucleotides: TGTGCCAGCATTTTCACTAGCGGTCTTCAAGAGACCCAGTACTTC. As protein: CASIFTSGLQETQYF.

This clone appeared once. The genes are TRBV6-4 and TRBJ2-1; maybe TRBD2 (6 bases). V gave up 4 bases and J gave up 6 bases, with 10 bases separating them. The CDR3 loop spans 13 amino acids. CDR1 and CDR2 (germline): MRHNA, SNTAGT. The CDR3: CASSAEGANEQFF. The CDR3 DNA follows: TGTGCCAGCAGTGCGGAGGGAGCCAATGAGCAGTTCTTC.

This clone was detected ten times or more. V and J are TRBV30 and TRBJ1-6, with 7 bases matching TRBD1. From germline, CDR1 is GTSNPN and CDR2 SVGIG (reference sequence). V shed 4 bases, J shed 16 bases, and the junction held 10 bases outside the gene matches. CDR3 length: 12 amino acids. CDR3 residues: CAWKPPGQPLHF. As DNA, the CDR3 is TGTGCCTGGAAACCCCCGGGACAGCCACTCCACTTT.

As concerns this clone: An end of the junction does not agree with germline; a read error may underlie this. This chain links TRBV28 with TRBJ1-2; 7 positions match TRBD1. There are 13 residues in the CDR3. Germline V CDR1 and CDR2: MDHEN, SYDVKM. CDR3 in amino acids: CASSLDRNSGYTF. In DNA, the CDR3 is TGTGCCAGCAGTTTGGACAGGAACTCTGGCTACACCTTC.